This record covers a single T cell receptor (beta chain). These data come from a study of identifying expanded T cells in peripheral blood. TCRdb keeps only in-frame clones here, not all; method: immunoSEQ multiplex PCR. Of about 82,000 clones in the sample, about 87% were seen once. Sequencing input: blood. The TCR originated in a person aged 18-70 years in good health.

CDR3 residues: CASGAGDGTEAFF. In DNA form, the CDR3 reads TGTGCCAGCGGGGCAGGGGATGGCACTGAAGCTTTCTTT. This chain joins TRBV7-8 and TRBJ1-1; D possibly corresponds to TRBD1 (6 bases). Deletions cut 8 bases from V and 4 bases from J, with 14 bases between. This CDR3 is built from 13 residues. Germline values: CDR1 SGHVS, CDR2 FQNEAQ.